This T cell receptor beta chain originates from a study of identical twins (dated by TCRdb to between 2015 and 2016). About the study as a whole: To test whether fetal clonotypes persist, the study used deep sequencing on TCR alpha and beta repertoires from monozygotic twins, unrelated adults of various ages, and cord blood. To rule out contamination, the twin experiments were replicated at different times with different library preparation protocols.

This clonotype was seen a handful of times. No antigen is known for it. No clone much larger than this one lies a single base away; base qualities are absent. Preparation of the library involved 5' RACE. For sequencing, an Illumina HiSeq 2000 was employed. A universal primer binding site was added through template switching, and the final cDNA carried a unique molecular identifier so that TCR cDNA molecules could be counted accurately. Specific primers in the conserved constant-segment region were used to synthesize first-strand cDNA for TCR alpha and beta chains. Each cDNA library was double barcoded, with a SMART-Mk sample barcode plus Illumina barcodes, to control for contamination. Two successive PCR steps introduced TruSeq adapter sequences along with Illumina sample barcodes. The Illumina HiSeq platform was used with custom primers to sequence TCR alpha and beta cDNA libraries. Per the source publication's procedure: Raw reads were processed with MiGEC to extract unique molecular identifiers, and MiXCR was used to determine CDR3 positions. For each individual, recombination models were inferred using an EM algorithm with the repgenHMM and IGoR tools. The tcR package in R was used for shared clonotype analysis, with sharing normalized by the product of cloneset sizes. To study raw recombination free of thymic and clonal selection effects, out-of-frame nonproductive sequences were analyzed. TCRdb passed the public sequencing reads through fastp at Q25 and MiXCR, retaining productive beta sequences. One record per CDR3 amino acid sequence lists the most common genes and DNA. TCRdb's processing, not the study's, gives the V and J calls here. In this sample the table shows some 500,000 distinct CDR3 sequences, approximately 9.6% of which occur a single time. The top ten clones comprise 2.5% to 3.5% of the sample.

What the work shows at the level of the full study, not this receptor alone: A weaker excess of twin sharing was found in beta out-of-frame sequences because the signal-to-noise ratio was lowered by fewer shared sequences. Fewer insertions were carried by abundant cord blood beta clonotypes, a similar but weaker trend appeared in young adult naive repertoires, and no such trend appeared in memory repertoires. Compared with coincidental sharing between unrelated individuals, out-of-frame TCR alpha sequences shared between twins showed an excess of sequences with low generation probability. Zero-insertion analyses could be partly confounded by invariant T cells such as MAIT and iNKT, although diverse VJ usage argued against such confounding for most clonotypes. In monozygotic twins, recombination models systematically underestimated out-of-frame TCR alpha sharing, but the models matched the sharing seen between unrelated individuals. Because the same donors could not be followed over many years, the conclusions relied on cross-sectional statistical analysis.

Every donor was a healthy Caucasian. The twin cohort comprised three pairs of female monozygotic twins, all aged roughly 18 to 29 years. Peripheral blood mononuclear cells were used as the source from which RNA for TCR libraries was isolated. The CDR3 spans 14 residues, from the cysteine through the phenylalanine. Only CDR3 DNA is held: 42 bases, read in frame from base 1. V has 4 bases trimmed and J has 6 bases trimmed; junction bases matching no gene number 6. The CDR1 and CDR2 encoded by the germline V gene (reference sequence) are MNHEY and SMNVEV. The sample was also linked to a second study, of yellow fever vaccine responses in identical twins. The second study also describes: According to the authors, the vaccine-induced T cell response in identical twins seemed to be partly convergent and partly specific to each individual. In the study, vaccine-responding T cell clones were precisely tracked in identical twins.

The TCR was taken from a woman between 18 and 30 years old in good health. Sequenced material: PBMCs. The sequence links TRBV27 to TRBJ2-1, with 7 bases aligning to TRBD1. This receptor has the CDR3 CASSSRDSINEQFF. The DNA sequence reads TGTGCCAGCAGTTCCCGGGACAGTATCAATGAGCAGTTCTTC.